These 31 T cell receptor beta chains originate from one sample sequenced in a study of CD8+ T cells in alopecia areata. Extraction and reverse transcription of RNA yielded cDNA as the sequencing template. Only in-frame clones appear in the TCRdb table, and some are missing; sequencing was by immunoSEQ multiplex PCR. The sample holds about 160,000 clones; roughly 50% are singletons and the top ten take roughly 6.8%. The sample taken for sequencing was CD4+ T cells sorted from blood. These receptors were collected from a human donor with alopecia areata.

This clone was counted only a few times. The rearrangement joins TRBV6-5 to TRBJ2-5; no clear D. The CDR3 extends over 12 amino acids. The V end was cut by 4 bases, the J end by 7 bases, with 10 bases between. Per germline, CDR1 MNHEY and CDR2 SVGAGI. Here the CDR3 reads CASSSDTGTQYF. Written as DNA, the CDR3 is TGTGCCAGCAGTTCCGATACGGGGACCCAGTACTTC.

This clone was recorded a few times. The rearrangement joins TRBV29-1 to TRBJ2-3; TRBD2 is a possible D gene (6 bases). In germline, CDR1 is SQVTM, CDR2 ANQGSEA. V was shortened by 1 base and J by 6 bases, with 11 bases between the two germline ends. This CDR3 has 13 amino acids. The CDR3 DNA reads TGCAGCGTTGAAGGGCAGGAGGGGGATACGCAGTATTTT. It codes for CSVEGQEGDTQYF.

The genes are TRBV11-2 and TRBJ2-5, with 10 bases identical to TRBD1. Losses at the gene ends were 5 bases for V and 5 bases for J; bases not matched to a gene: 5. The CDR3 consists of 14 residues. Germline CDR1 and CDR2: SGHAT and FQNNGV. CDR3 nucleotides: TGTGCCAGCAGCACCAGGACAGGGGGGGAGACCCAGTACTTC. The encoded protein is CASSTRTGGETQYF.

The chain links TRBV2 to TRBJ2-5, with TRBD1 matching over 8 bases. The CDR3 runs to 14 residues. Trimming cost V 4 bases and J 5 bases; bases outside gene matches: 6. The germline V gene encodes CDR1 SNHLY and CDR2 FYNNEI. DNA of the CDR3: TGTGCCAGCAGTGGACAGGGGAGTCGGGAGACCCAGTACTTC. As protein: CASSGQGSRETQYF.

This chain joins TRBV29-1 and TRBJ2-1; 13 nucleotides align to TRBD2. From germline, CDR1 is SQVTM and CDR2 ANQGSEA. The CDR3 consists of 14 residues. V lost 5 bases, J lost 5 bases, and 3 bases stayed unmatched. The CDR3 is CSVQGLAGHNEQFF. The CDR3 DNA follows: TGCAGCGTTCAGGGACTAGCGGGACACAATGAGCAGTTCTTC.

This clone was counted only a few times. This chain uses TRBV5-1 with TRBJ2-5, with 9 bases aligning to TRBD1. CDR1 is SGHRS and CDR2 is YFSETQ in the germline V gene. Trimming at V came to 2 bases and at J to 5 bases, leaving 10 bases not matched to a gene. This CDR3 contains 16 residues. Written as DNA, the CDR3 is TGCGCCAGCAGCTTAAACGGACAGGGGACCGGGGAGACCCAGTACTTC. It codes for CASSLNGQGTGETQYF.

V usage is TRBV5-1 and J usage is TRBJ2-1; D unclear. The germline V and J ends were trimmed by 4 bases and 0 bases, with 8 bases remaining between them. Germline CDR1 reads SGHRS; CDR2 reads YFSETQ. CDR3 length: 14 amino acids. The CDR3 loop is CASSDRLSYNEQFF. DNA of the CDR3: TGCGCCAGCAGCGACCGTCTCTCCTACAATGAGCAGTTCTTC.

The V and J genes are TRBV28 and TRBJ2-3; D uncertain. The CDR3 totals 13 residues. Germline assignment: CDR1 MDHEN and CDR2 SYDVKM. Trimming removed 4 bases at V and 8 bases at J, with 13 bases between. CDR3 sequence reads: CASSSGRVGTQYF. As DNA, the CDR3 is TGTGCCAGCAGTTCCGGACGGGTTGGTACGCAGTATTTT.

This chain connects TRBV28 to TRBJ1-2, with a weak D call TRBD1 (5 bases). V shed 7 bases and J shed 8 bases, with 17 bases lying between them. This CDR3 has 13 residues. The germline V gene encodes CDR1 MDHEN and CDR2 SYDVKM. The CDR3 spells CASTAPRARGYTF. Written as DNA, the CDR3 is TGTGCCAGCACGGCCCCCAGGGCGCGCGGCTACACCTTC.

The chain uses TRBV30 and TRBJ2-7; tentatively, D is TRBD1 (5 bases). The CDR3 totals 14 residues. Trimming cost V 2 bases and J 5 bases, with 16 bases left between them. In germline, CDR1 is GTSNPN, CDR2 SVGIG (reference sequence). This CDR3 is CAWSPAQGFHEQYF. CDR3 coding DNA: TGTGCCTGGAGTCCTGCCCAGGGATTCCACGAGCAGTACTTC. Full variable domain (outside the CDR3, taken from reference TRBV30 and TRBJ2-7): SQTIHQWPATLVQPVGSPLSLECTVEGTSNPNLYWYRQAAGRGLQLLFYSVGIGQISSEVPQNLSASRPQDRQFILSSKKLLLSDSGFYLCAWSPAQGFHEQYFGPGTRLTVT.

J is TRBJ2-3 and V is TRBV15; 7 bases fit TRBD1. CDR3 length: 14 amino acids. The V gene end was trimmed by 4 bases and the J gene end by 4 bases; junction bases not matched to a gene: 5. Germline V CDR1 and CDR2: LNHNV, YYDKDF (reference sequence). DNA of the CDR3: TGTGCCACCAGCACTCGACAGGGATCAGATACGCAGTATTTT. This translates into CATSTRQGSDTQYF.

This clone was observed a handful of times. The chain employs TRBV14 and TRBJ2-6; D not certain. Per the germline V gene, CDR1 is SGHDN and CDR2 is FVKESK. V shed 4 bases and J shed 2 bases, with 9 bases lying between them. The CDR3 spans 15 residues. CDR3 DNA: TGTGCCAGCAGCCGATTTAAACCTGGGGCCAACGTCCTGACTTTC. Translation gives CASSRFKPGANVLTF.

This chain connects TRBV14 to TRBJ2-1, with 8 bases aligning to TRBD2. CDR3 length equals 17 residues. Per germline, CDR1 SGHDN and CDR2 FVKESK. Losses at the gene ends were 2 bases for V and 6 bases for J; bases not matched to a gene: 12. CDR3 loop: CASSQITGGPVANEQFF. In nucleotides, the CDR3 is TGTGCCAGCAGCCAAATAACGGGAGGGCCGGTTGCCAATGAGCAGTTCTTC.

V usage is TRBV4-1 and J usage is TRBJ2-7; 10 positions agree with TRBD2. V shed 1 base, J shed 5 bases, and the junction held 5 bases outside the gene matches. CDR1 is MGHRA, CDR2 YSYEKL, per germline. CDR3 length: 15 residues. The CDR3 sequence: CASSQGLAGDHEQYF. The CDR3 nucleotides are TGCGCCAGCAGCCAAGGTCTAGCGGGAGACCACGAGCAGTACTTC.

The rearrangement uses TRBV14 and TRBJ2-1; the match to TRBD2 covers 9 bases. The germline CDR1 and CDR2 sequences are SGHDN and FVKESK. With V trimmed by 5 bases and J by 9 bases, 2 bases remained unmatched. The CDR3 has 12 residues. The CDR3, as DNA: TGTGCCAGCAGCAAGCGGGGGGTTGAGCAGTTCTTC. It translates to CASSKRGVEQFF.

As concerns this clone: In the same sample, other DNA sequences code for this CDR3. This chain connects TRBV14 to TRBJ2-2; D unclear. This CDR3 contains 13 residues. Trimming stripped 1 base from V and 5 bases from J, with 5 bases between. The V gene's germline CDR1 is SGHDN and CDR2 FVKESK. This CDR3 reads CASSQALTGELFF. The CDR3 coding sequence is TGTGCCAGCAGCCAAGCCCTAACCGGGGAGCTGTTTTTT.

The CDR3 DNA reads TGCAGCGTTCTTGATCCTGGGGCCAACGTCCTGACTTTC. Protein: CSVLDPGANVLTF. This chain joins TRBV29-1 and TRBJ2-6; D is undetermined. Trimming stripped 5 bases from V and 2 bases from J, with 7 bases between. The CDR3 has 13 amino acids. Germline-derived CDR1 and CDR2 are SQVTM and ANQGSEA.

The rearrangement joins TRBV11-2 to TRBJ2-7, with D possibly being TRBD1 (5 bases). This CDR3 region has 14 residues. Germline CDR1 and CDR2: SGHAT and FQNNGV. The V gene lost 5 bases and the J gene lost 6 bases, with 17 bases spanning the gap. The CDR3 nucleotides are TGTGCCAGCAGCCCCTACAGGTCAGCCGTCGAGCAGTACTTC. Residues: CASSPYRSAVEQYF.

This clone was counted only a few times. CDR3 in DNA: TGCAGCGTGGGACTAGCGATGACAGATACGCAGTATTTT. Protein product: CSVGLAMTDTQYF. The genes are TRBV29-1 and TRBJ2-3; 10 bases align to TRBD2. The V gene end was trimmed by 6 bases and the J gene end by 3 bases; junction bases not matched to a gene: 3. The CDR3 spans 13 residues. The V gene's germline CDR1 is SQVTM and CDR2 ANQGSEA.

The chain combines TRBV5-1 with TRBJ2-5; D is ambiguous. Germline V lookup: CDR1 SGHRS, CDR2 YFSETQ. The CDR3 runs 14 residues. Trimming shortened V by 0 bases and J by 2 bases, and 8 bases separated the two germline ends. In DNA form, the CDR3 reads TGCGCCAGCAGCTTGGCCGTGCTTCAAGAGACCCAGTACTTC. Protein product: CASSLAVLQETQYF. The full variable domain, with the rest looked up from reference TRBV5-1 and TRBJ2-5, is KAGVTQTPRYLIKTRGQQVTLSCSPISGHRSVSWYQQTPGQGLQFLFEYFSETQRNKGNFPGRFSGRQFSNSRSEMNVSTLELGDSALYLCASSLAVLQETQYFGPGTRLLVL.

The sample holds a few counts of this clone. The rearrangement uses TRBV29-1 and TRBJ2-1, with 8 bases identical to TRBD2. The CDR3 is made up of 13 amino acids. Germline V lookup: CDR1 SQVTM, CDR2 ANQGSEA. Germline trimming cut 3 bases from V and 7 bases from J; bases unmatched to any gene: 5. CDR3 amino acids: CSVDGGRINEQFF. CDR3 coding DNA: TGCAGCGTTGACGGCGGGAGGATAAATGAGCAGTTCTTC.

This clone showed up just a few times. The rearrangement uses TRBV15 and TRBJ2-3; D may be TRBD1 (7 bases). The CDR3 length is 19 residues. The V gene's germline CDR1 is LNHNV and CDR2 YYDKDF (reference sequence). Trimming removed 0 bases at V and 2 bases at J, with 21 bases between. CDR3 bases: TGTGCCACCAGCAGAGATTACTACAGGGGAGGTATGGTCACAGATACGCAGTATTTT. Translating gives CATSRDYYRGGMVTDTQYF. Using reference TRBV15 and TRBJ2-3 for the parts outside the CDR3, the full variable domain is DAMVIQNPRYQVTQFGKPVTLSCSQTLNHNVMYWYQQKSSQAPKLLFHYYDKDFNNEADTPDNFQSRRPNTSFCFLDIRSPGLGDTAMYLCATSRDYYRGGMVTDTQYFGPGTRLTVL.

The rearrangement links TRBV18 to TRBJ2-5; D not resolved. V lost 3 bases and J lost 5, with 19 bases in between. The germline V gene has CDR1 KGHSH and CDR2 LQKENI. This CDR3 is 16 amino acids long. The CDR3 coding sequence is TGTGCCAGCTCACCGTTTGGTAGGTTGAGTATGGAGACCCAGTACTTC. It yields the protein CASSPFGRLSMETQYF.

The rearrangement joins TRBV28 to TRBJ2-6, with D perhaps matching TRBD1 or TRBD2 (6 bases each). The ends were cut back, 6 bases at V and 4 bases at J, with 13 bases in the middle. Germline loops: CDR1 MDHEN, CDR2 SYDVKM. The length of the CDR3 is 15 residues. CDR3 nucleotide sequence: TGTGCCAGCAGCGGAGGGGGGAACGGGGCCAACGTCCTGACTTTC. Translated: CASSGGGNGANVLTF.

This clone has more than one count but fewer than ten. V usage is TRBV29-1 and J usage is TRBJ2-3; TRBD2 agrees at 12 bases. The CDR3 has 15 residues. Trimming at V came to 4 bases and at J to 0 bases, leaving 2 bases not matched to a gene. Looked up from germline, CDR1 is SQVTM and CDR2 is ANQGSEA. The CDR3 protein is CSVVLAGGSTDTQYF. In DNA form, the CDR3 reads TGCAGCGTTGTACTAGCGGGAGGCAGCACAGATACGCAGTATTTT.

The rearrangement links TRBV27 to TRBJ2-5, with 9 bases matching TRBD1. The CDR3 consists of 15 residues. The trim removed 7 bases at V and 5 bases at J, leaving 11 bases unmatched. From germline, CDR1 is MNHEY and CDR2 SMNVEV (reference sequence). This chain's CDR3 is CASKGQGLRRETQYF. The CDR3 coding sequence is TGTGCCAGCAAGGGACAGGGTCTGCGTCGGGAGACCCAGTACTTC.

The CDR3 region has the DNA TGTGCCAGCTCACAGGGAGGGGGGCAGAACACTGAAGCTTTCTTT. Its protein product is CASSQGGGQNTEAFF. The V call is TRBV18, the J call TRBJ1-1; possible D gene TRBD1, 6 bases. Trimming shortened V by 4 bases and J by 1 base, and 13 bases separated the two germline ends. The CDR3 consists of 15 residues. CDR1 KGHSH and CDR2 LQKENI come from the germline V gene.

The rearrangement uses TRBV4-2 and TRBJ1-2, with a tentative D call TRBD1 (5 bases). This CDR3 contains 19 residues. Trimming pared 0 bases from V and 0 bases from J, leaving 20 bases between. Germline V gives CDR1 LGHNA, CDR2 YNFKEQ. In nucleotides, the CDR3 is TGTGCCAGCAGCCAAGATCTCGGGGGGAGACTGTTGACTAACTATGGCTACACCTTC. The encoded protein is CASSQDLGGRLLTNYGYTF.

The table lists this clone with a few counts. The chain recombines TRBV6-1 with TRBJ2-5, with TRBD1 identical over 9 bases. CDR3 length: 16 residues. Germline CDR1 MNHNS, CDR2 SASEGT. The V segment lost 4 bases and the J segment 2 bases; nucleotides outside the gene matches: 8. This CDR3 reads CASSVTGTGLQETQYF. CDR3 sequence (DNA): TGTGCCAGCAGTGTTACCGGGACAGGGCTACAAGAGACCCAGTACTTC.

The chain combines TRBV2 with TRBJ2-3; D is ambiguous. The ends were cut back, 6 bases at V and 3 bases at J, with 13 bases in the middle. Germline lookup yields CDR1 SNHLY and CDR2 FYNNEI. The CDR3 extends over 14 amino acids. The CDR3 sequence is CASSARVGTDTQYF. For the CDR3, the DNA is TGTGCCAGCAGCGCCAGAGTAGGAACAGATACGCAGTATTTT.

This clone has a handful of counts. This rearrangement joins TRBV28 to TRBJ2-6; D remains ambiguous. V dropped 8 bases and J dropped 2 bases, with 10 bases sitting between them. The CDR3 totals 14 residues. Germline values: CDR1 MDHEN, CDR2 SYDVKM. CDR3 region: CASARSPGANVLTF. In nucleotides, the CDR3 is TGTGCCAGCGCAAGAAGCCCTGGGGCCAACGTCCTGACTTTC.